These T cell receptor beta chains were read from a single sample in a study of blood T cell repertoires in COVID-19. Data came from immunoSEQ multiplex PCR; TCRdb stores just in-frame clones and leaves some out. There are more than 300,000 clones in the sample; approximately 88% occur only once, and under 8% lies in the top ten. The sequencing sample was made of peripheral blood. These receptors originate from a man aged 18 to 30 who had recovered from COVID-19. Each CDR3 is given with its conserved first and last residue. The D gene is left open where the match is weak. The size field is filled for only some rows; it gives once, few, many or a size class.

clone_size j_call d_call cdr3_length v_call cdr3_nt cdr3_aa
. TRBJ2-3 . 16 TRBV5-5 TGTGCCAGCAGCTTGGAAACTAGCCGATTCACAGATACGCAGTATTTT CASSLETSRFTDTQYF
. TRBJ2-5 TRBD2 16 TRBV7-8 TGTGCCAGCAGCACCGGACTAGCGTGGCCGGCTGGGACCCAGTACTTC CASSTGLAWPAGTQYF
. TRBJ1-5 . 18 TRBV6-2/TRBV6-3 TGTGCCAGCAGTTACAAATTCAACTACACCCTCAGCAATCAGCCCCAGCATTTT CASSYKFNYTLSNQPQHF
. TRBJ2-3 TRBD2 16 TRBV10-3 TGTGCCATCAGTGGACAGCGGGGGGCCTCCACAGATACGCAGTATTTT CAISGQRGASTDTQYF
. TRBJ2-7 TRBD1 16 TRBV18 TGTGCCAGCTCACCACCGTTGGCAGGGGGTCTCTACGAGCAGTACTTC CASSPPLAGGLYEQYF
. TRBJ2-7 . 14 TRBV28 TGTGCCAGCAGTTTATTCGGCGGCTCCTACGAGCAGTACTTC CASSLFGGSYEQYF
few TRBJ2-7 . 15 TRBV19 TGTGCCAGTAGCCGAACAGGGGAGGCTCTCTACGAGCAGTACTTC CASSRTGEALYEQYF
. TRBJ1-1 . 15 TRBV19 TGTGCCAGTAGCCCGTTAAGAGAACTGGACACTGAAGCTTTCTTT CASSPLRELDTEAFF
. TRBJ2-7 . 15 TRBV11-2 TGTGCCAGCAGCTTGGTCGGGGACACCTACTACGAGCAGTACTTC CASSLVGDTYYEQYF
few TRBJ2-7 TRBD1 15 TRBV7-9 TGTGCCAGCAGAAAACCGGGACAGGGATCCTACGAGCAGTACTTC CASRKPGQGSYEQYF
. TRBJ1-5 TRBD1 15 TRBV19 TGTGCCAGTAGTATCTTAGGGACAGGGAATCAGCCCCAGCATTTT CASSILGTGNQPQHF
. TRBJ1-6 . 14 TRBV2 TGTGCCAGCAGTGAAAGAGACATGCCGTTGCTTCTCCACTTT CASSERDMPLLLHF
. TRBJ1-6 . 14 TRBV7-9 TGTGCCAGCAGCTTAGAACAGTATAATTCACCCCTCCACTTT CASSLEQYNSPLHF
once TRBJ2-2 . 15 TRBV18 TGTGCCAGCTCCCTACAGGGAAGGGACACCGGGGAGCTGTTTTTT CASSLQGRDTGELFF
. TRBJ2-7 TRBD1 15 TRBV14 TGTGCCAGCAGCCGAAACAGGGGGCGGTTGGGCGAGCAGTACTTC CASSRNRGRLGEQYF
. TRBJ1-1 . 13 TRBV6-5 TGTGCCAGCAGTTCCCCTTCGGAGGCTGAAGCTTTCTTT CASSSPSEAEAFF
. TRBJ1-1 . 13 TRBV7-8 TGTGCCAGCAGCCTTACAAGGAACACTGAAGCTTTCTTT CASSLTRNTEAFF
once TRBJ2-1 . 13 TRBV3-1/TRBV3-2 TGTGCCAGCAGCCAAGGGGCATACAATGAGCAGTTCTTC CASSQGAYNEQFF
. TRBJ1-2 . 13 TRBV30 TGTGCCTGGAGTAGAGGGGAGGGCTATGGCTACACCTTC CAWSRGEGYGYTF
. TRBJ1-5 TRBD1 16 TRBV18 TGTGCCAGCTCACCGGGGGGACAGGGGGACCTTTGGCCCCAGCATTTT CASSPGGQGDLWPQHF
. TRBJ2-7 . 14 TRBV18 TGTGCCAGCTCACCTTCAGACGGAGCCTACGAGCAGTACTTC CASSPSDGAYEQYF
. TRBJ1-1 TRBD1 15 TRBV7-9 TGTGCCAGCAGCAAAGCCCAGGGGGGAAACACTGAAGCTTTCTTT CASSKAQGGNTEAFF
. TRBJ2-2 . 15 TRBV5-1 TGCGCCAGCAGCTTGGCCGGTCGAAAGAGCGGGGAGCTGTTTTTT CASSLAGRKSGELFF